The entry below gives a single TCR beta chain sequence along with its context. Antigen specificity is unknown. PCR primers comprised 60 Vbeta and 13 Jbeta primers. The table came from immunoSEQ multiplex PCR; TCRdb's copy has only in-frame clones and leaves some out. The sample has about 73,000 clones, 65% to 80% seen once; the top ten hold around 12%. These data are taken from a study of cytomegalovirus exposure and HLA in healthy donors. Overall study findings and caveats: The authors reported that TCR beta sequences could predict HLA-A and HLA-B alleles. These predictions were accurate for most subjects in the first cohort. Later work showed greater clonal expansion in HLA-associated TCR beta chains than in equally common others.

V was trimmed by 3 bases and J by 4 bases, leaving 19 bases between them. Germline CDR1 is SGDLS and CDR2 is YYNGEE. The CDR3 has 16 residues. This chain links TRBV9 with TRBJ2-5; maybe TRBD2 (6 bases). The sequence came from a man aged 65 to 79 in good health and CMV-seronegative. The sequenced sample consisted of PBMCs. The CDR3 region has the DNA TGTGCCAGCAGCGGAATGACGGGGGAGCCGCTAGAGACCCAGTACTTC. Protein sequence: CASSGMTGEPLETQYF.